This TCR beta chain was identified in a study of identical twins. TCRdb used MiXCR to reprocess the 5' RACE reads, holding one entry per CDR3 protein. The sample shows hundreds of thousands of distinct CDR3 sequences, approximately 18% of them seen only once. This same sample was also part of a study on T cells expressing NK-cell markers. That source adds: In more than five donors, dominant CD3+CD56+NKG2C+ clones formed about 1.0-7.5% of CD8+ cells.

Sequences were obtained from PBMCs. The clonotype was recovered from a woman between 18 and 30 years old in good health.

Here the CDR3 DNA reads TGTGCCAGCAGTTACCCCGGGTCTGAAGCTTTCTTT. The encoded protein is CASSYPGSEAFF. V usage is TRBV6-5 and J usage is TRBJ1-1; no firm D call. Between the trimmed V and J ends, which lost 2 bases and 6 bases, there was a span of 7 bases. The germline V gene encodes CDR1 MNHEY and CDR2 SVGAGI. The CDR3 runs to 12 residues.